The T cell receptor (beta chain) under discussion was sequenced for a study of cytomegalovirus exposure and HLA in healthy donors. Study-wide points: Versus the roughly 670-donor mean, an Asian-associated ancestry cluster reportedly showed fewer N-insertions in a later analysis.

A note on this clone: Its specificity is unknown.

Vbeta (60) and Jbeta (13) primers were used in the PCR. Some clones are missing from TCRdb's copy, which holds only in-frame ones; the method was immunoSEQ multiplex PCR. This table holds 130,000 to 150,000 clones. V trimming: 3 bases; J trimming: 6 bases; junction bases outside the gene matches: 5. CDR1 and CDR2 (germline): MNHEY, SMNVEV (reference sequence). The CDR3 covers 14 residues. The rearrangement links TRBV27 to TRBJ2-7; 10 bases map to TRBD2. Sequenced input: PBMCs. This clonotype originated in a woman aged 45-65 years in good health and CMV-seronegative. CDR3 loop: CASSLRTSGSEQYF. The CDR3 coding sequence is TGTGCCAGCAGTTTGAGGACTAGCGGCTCCGAGCAGTACTTC.